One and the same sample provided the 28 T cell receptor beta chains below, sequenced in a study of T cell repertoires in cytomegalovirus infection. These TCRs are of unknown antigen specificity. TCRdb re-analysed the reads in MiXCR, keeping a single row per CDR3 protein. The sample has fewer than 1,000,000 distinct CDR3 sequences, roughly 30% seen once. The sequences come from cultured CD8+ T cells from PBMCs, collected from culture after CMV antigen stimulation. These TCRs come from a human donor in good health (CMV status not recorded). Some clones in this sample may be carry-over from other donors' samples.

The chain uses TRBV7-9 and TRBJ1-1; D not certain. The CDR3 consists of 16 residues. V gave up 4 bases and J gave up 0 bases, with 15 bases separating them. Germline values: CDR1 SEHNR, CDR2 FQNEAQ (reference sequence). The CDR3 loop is CASSSQDRDMNTEAFF. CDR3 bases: TGTGCCAGCAGCTCCCAGGACCGAGACATGAACACTGAAGCTTTCTTT. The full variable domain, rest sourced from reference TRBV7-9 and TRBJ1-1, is DTGVSQNPRHKITKRGQNVTFRCDPISEHNRLYWYRQTLGQGPEFLTYFQNEAQLEKSRLLSDRFSAERPKGSFSTLEIQRTEQGDSAMYLCASSSQDRDMNTEAFFGQGTRLTVV.

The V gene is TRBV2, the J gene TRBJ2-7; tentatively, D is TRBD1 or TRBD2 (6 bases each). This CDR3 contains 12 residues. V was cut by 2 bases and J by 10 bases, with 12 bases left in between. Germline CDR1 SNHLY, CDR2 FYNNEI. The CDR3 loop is CASSEIRGEQYV. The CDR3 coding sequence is TGTGCCAGCAGTGAAATAAGGGGGGAACAGTACGTC.

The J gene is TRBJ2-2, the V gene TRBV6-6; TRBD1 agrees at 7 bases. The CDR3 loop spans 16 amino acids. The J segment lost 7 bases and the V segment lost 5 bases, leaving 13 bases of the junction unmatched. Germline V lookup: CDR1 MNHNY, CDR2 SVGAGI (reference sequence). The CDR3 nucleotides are TGTGCCAGCAGTCCCCTCCCGGCAGGGGGAAGCGGGGAGCTGTTTTTT. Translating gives CASSPLPAGGSGELFF.

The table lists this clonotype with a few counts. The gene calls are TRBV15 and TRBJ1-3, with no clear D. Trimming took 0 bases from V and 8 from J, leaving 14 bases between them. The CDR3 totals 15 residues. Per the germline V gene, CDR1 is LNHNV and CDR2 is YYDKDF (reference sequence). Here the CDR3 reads CATSRDTPTADTIYF. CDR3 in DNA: TGTGCCACCAGCAGAGATACCCCGACGGCAGACACCATATATTTT.

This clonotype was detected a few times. Here the CDR3 reads CATEIQDLSTDTQYF. CDR3 sequence (DNA): TGTGCCACCGAGATACAGGACCTTAGCACAGATACGCAGTATTTT. The J gene is TRBJ2-3, the V gene TRBV7-9; possible D gene TRBD1, 5 bases. V was pared by 10 bases and J by 0 bases, with 17 bases between. In germline, CDR1 is SEHNR, CDR2 FQNEAQ (reference sequence). This CDR3 spans 15 amino acids.

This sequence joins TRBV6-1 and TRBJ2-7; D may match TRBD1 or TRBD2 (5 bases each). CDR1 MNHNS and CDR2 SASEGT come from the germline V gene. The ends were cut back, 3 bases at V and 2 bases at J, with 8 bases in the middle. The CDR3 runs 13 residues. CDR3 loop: CASSEWGTYEQYV. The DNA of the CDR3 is TGTGCCAGCAGTGAGTGGGGGACCTACGAGCAGTACGTC.

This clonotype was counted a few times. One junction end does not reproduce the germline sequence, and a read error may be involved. DNA for the CDR3: TGTGCTAGCAGCTTAGCCTCTACGGACAGGGCCTCCCATAGCAATCAGCCCCAGCATTTT. As protein: CASSLASTDRASHSNQPQHF. The chain combines TRBV7-7 with TRBJ1-5; TRBD1 aligns across 8 bases. Germline V CDR1 and CDR2: SSHAT, FNYEAQ (reference sequence). The CDR3 is 20 residues long.

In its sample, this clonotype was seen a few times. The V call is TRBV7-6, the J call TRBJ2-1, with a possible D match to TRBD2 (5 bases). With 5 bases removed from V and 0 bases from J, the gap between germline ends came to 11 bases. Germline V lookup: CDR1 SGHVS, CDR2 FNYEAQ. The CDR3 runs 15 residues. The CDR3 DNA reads TGTGCCAGCAGCCACATTGCGGGCTCCTACAATGAGCAGTTCTTC. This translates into CASSHIAGSYNEQFF.

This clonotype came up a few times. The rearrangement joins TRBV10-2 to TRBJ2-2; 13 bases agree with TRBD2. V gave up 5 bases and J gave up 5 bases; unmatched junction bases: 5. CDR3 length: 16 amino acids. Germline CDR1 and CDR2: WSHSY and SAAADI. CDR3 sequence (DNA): TGCGCCAGCAGTAGAGGACTAGCGGGGGCTACCGGGGAGCTGTTTTTT. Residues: CASSRGLAGATGELFF.

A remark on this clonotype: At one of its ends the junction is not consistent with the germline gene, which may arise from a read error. The CDR3 nucleotides read TGTGCCGGCAGCTACCGGGGGACATCCTACGAGCAGTACTTC. It specifies CAGSYRGTSYEQYF. The chain has TRBV7-9 and TRBJ2-7; D could derive from TRBD1 or TRBD2 (6 bases each). The V gene's germline CDR1 is SEHNR and CDR2 FQNEAQ (reference sequence). The CDR3 totals 14 residues.

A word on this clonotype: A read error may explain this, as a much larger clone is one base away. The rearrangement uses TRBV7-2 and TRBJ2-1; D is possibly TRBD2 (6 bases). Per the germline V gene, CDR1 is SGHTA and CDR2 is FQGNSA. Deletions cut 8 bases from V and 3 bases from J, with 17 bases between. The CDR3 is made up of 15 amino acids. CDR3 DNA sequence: TGTGCCAGCCTCATACGGGACTCTAGCTACAATGAGCAGTTCTTC. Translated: CASLIRDSSYNEQFF.

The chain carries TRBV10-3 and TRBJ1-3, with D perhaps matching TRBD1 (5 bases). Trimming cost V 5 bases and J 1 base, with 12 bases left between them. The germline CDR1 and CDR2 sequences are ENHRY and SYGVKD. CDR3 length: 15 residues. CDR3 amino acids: CAISHDSASGNTIYF. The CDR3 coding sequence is TGTGCCATCAGTCACGACAGCGCGTCTGGAAACACCATATATTTT.

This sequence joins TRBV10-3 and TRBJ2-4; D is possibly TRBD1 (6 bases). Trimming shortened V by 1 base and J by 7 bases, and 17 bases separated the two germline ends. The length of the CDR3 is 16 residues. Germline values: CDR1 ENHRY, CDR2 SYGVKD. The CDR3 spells CAISELIQGKDNIQYF. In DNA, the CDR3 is TGTGCCATCAGTGAGTTAATCCAGGGGAAGGATAACATTCAGTACTTC.

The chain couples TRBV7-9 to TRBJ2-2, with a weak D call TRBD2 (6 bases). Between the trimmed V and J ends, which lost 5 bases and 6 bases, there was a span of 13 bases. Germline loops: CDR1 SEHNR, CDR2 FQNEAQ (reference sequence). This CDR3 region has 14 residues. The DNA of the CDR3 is TGTGCCAGCAGCCTGGGGCGGGATGCCGGGGAGCTGTTTTTT. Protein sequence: CASSLGRDAGELFF.

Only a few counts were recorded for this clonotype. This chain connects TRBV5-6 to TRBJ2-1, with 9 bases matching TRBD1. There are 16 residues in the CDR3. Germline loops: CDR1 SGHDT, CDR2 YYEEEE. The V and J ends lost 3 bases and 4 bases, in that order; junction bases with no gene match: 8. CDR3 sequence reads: CASSSWGQGRYNEQFF. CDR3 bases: TGTGCCAGCAGCTCGTGGGGACAGGGAAGATACAATGAGCAGTTCTTC.

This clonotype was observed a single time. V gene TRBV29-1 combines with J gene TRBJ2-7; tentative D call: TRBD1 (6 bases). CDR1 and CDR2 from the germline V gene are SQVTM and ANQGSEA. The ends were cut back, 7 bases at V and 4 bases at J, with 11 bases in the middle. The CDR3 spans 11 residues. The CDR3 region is CSASRGYEQYV. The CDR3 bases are TGCAGCGCCAGCAGGGGATACGAGCAGTACGTC.

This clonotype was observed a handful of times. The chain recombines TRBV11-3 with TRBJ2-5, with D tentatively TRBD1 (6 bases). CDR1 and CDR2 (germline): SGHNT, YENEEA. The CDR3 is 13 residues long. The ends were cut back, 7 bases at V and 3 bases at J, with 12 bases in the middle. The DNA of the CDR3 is TGTGCCAGCAAAACAGGGTTCGAAGAGACCCAGTACTTC. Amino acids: CASKTGFEETQYF.

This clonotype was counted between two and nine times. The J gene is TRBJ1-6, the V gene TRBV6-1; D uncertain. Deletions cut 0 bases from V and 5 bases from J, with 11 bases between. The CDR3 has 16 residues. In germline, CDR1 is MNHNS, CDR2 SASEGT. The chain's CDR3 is CASSEARVFDNSPLHF. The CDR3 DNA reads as TGTGCCAGCAGTGAAGCGAGGGTATTCGATAATTCACCCCTCCACTTT.

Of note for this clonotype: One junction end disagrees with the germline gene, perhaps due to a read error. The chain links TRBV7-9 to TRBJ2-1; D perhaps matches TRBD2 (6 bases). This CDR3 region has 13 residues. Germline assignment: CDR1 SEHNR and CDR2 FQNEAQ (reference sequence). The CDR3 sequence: CASSPTPAGRESF. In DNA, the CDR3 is TGTGCCAGCAGCCCCACACCGGCGGGACGAGAGTCCTTC.

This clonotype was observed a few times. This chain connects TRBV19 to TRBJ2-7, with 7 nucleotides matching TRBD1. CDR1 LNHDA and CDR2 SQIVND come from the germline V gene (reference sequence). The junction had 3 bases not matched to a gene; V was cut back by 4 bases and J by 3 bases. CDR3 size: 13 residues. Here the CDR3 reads CASSTTGVYEQYF. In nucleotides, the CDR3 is TGTGCCAGTAGTACCACAGGGGTCTACGAGCAGTACTTC.

CDR3 DNA sequence: TGTGCCAGTAGGGGGCTCCCCGGGGAGCTGTTTTTT. This translates into CASRGLPGELFF. The chain links TRBV19 to TRBJ2-2; TRBD1 is a possible D gene (5 bases). The CDR3 sequence is 12 residues long. Germline V lookup: CDR1 LNHDA, CDR2 SQIVND (reference sequence). The germline V and J ends were trimmed by 6 bases and 6 bases, with 8 bases remaining between them.

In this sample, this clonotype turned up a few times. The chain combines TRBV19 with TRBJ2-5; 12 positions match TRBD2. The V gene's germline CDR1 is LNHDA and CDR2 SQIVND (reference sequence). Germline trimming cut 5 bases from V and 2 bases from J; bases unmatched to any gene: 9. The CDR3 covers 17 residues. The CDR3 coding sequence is TGTGCCAGTAGTGCGACTAGCGGGGGAGGGTCACAAGAGACCCAGTACTTC. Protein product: CASSATSGGGSQETQYF.

The CDR3 region has the DNA TGTGCCAGCAGCTCGCGAGGGAGTGTCGCTGAAGCTTTCTTT. This sequence encodes CASSSRGSVAEAFF. The chain employs TRBV4-2 and TRBJ1-1; no reliable D call. CDR3 length: 14 residues. Germline CDR1 is LGHNA and CDR2 is YNFKEQ. V lost 5 bases and J 6 bases, leaving 16 bases between the germline ends.

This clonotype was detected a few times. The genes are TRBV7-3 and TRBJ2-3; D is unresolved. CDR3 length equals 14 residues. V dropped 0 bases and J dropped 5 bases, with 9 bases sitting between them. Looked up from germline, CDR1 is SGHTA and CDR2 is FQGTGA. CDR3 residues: CASSLTSFGDTQYF. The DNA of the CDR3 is TGTGCCAGCAGCTTAACAAGTTTCGGAGATACGCAGTATTTT.

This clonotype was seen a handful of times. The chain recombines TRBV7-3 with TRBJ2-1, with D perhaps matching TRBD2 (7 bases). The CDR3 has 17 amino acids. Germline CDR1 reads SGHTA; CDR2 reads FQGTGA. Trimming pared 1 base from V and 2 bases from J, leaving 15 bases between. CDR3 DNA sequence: TGTGCCAGCAGCTTAAATGGGGGGGGGCCTCCCTACAATGAGCAGTTCTTC. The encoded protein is CASSLNGGGPPYNEQFF.

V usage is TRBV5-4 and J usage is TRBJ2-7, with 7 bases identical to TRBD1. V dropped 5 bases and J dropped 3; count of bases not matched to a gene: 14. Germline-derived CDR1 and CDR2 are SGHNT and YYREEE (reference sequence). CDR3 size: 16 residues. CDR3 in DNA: TGTGCCAGCAGTACTTCCCGGGACAGCCCATACTACGAGCAGTACGTC. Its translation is CASSTSRDSPYYEQYV.

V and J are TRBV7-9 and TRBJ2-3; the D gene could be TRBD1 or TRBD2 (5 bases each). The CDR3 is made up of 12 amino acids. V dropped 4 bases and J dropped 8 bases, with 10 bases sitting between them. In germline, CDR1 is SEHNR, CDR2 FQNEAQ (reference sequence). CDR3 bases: TGTGCCAGCAGCTCGGGGACGCCTACGCAGTATTTT. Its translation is CASSSGTPTQYF.

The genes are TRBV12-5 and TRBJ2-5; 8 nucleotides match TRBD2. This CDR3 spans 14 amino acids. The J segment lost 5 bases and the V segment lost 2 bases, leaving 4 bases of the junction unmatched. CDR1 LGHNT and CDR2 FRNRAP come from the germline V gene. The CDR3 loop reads CASGLTTSVETQYF. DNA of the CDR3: TGTGCTAGTGGTTTGACGACTAGCGTCGAGACCCAGTACTTC.